This note documents a single TCR beta chain sequence. The table lists this clonotype with many counts. Its antigen is still unknown. No much larger clonotype is one base removed from it; base qualities were not supplied. The junction shows trimming of 3 bases on V and 2 bases on J, and the gene matches do not reach 6 bases of it. From cysteine to phenylalanine, the CDR3 is 16 amino acids long. Solely the CDR3 DNA is kept, with 48 bases framed from the first base. Reading the germline V gene (reference sequence) gives CDR1 DFQATT and CDR2 SNEGSKA. These data belong to a study of naive and memory T cell subsets (dated by TCRdb to about 2017). In the study overall: The figure summarizing the skin biopsy and whole blood samples listed approximately 10 blood donors, 7 tuberculin skin test biopsies and 3 saline control biopsies. PCR2 was typically run as a SYBR Green qPCR and stopped at a set threshold, although low-input samples could use end-point PCR of five to six cycles instead.

For whole blood analysis, approximately 2.5 ml of peripheral blood was collected from healthy adult volunteers into Tempus tubes, and RNA was extracted following the manufacturer's instructions. The study described a robust, sensitive protocol for amplifying, sequencing and analyzing TCRs, using 3' ligation of a UMI-containing oligonucleotide to TCR cDNA. Before reverse transcription, total RNA that had not been cell sorted was treated with RQ1 DNase, with a target input of about 1 to 1000 ng. Libraries were prepared from skin biopsies and whole blood to test how robust the pipeline was in samples where T cells are a minority population. The method behind the library was 5' RACE. For the blood and skin samples, TCR RNA was reverse transcribed with SuperScript IV using primers for the alpha and beta constant regions. The ligated cDNA was amplified in four rounds of PCR with nested alpha and beta constant region primers together with the SP2 primer. T4 RNA ligase 1 was used to ligate an oligonucleotide containing the Illumina SP2 primer and a UMI to the 3' end of the cDNA. To prevent hairpin formation, the 12-nucleotide UMI was made up of two random hexamers with an eight-base spacer between them. TCR alpha and beta chain libraries were processed separately from the second PCR onward, with dual indexing for multiplexing. After pooling, the indexed libraries were analyzed by capillary electrophoresis and sequenced on either an Illumina MiSeq or NextSeq. To boost base diversity and improve cluster recognition, PhiX DNA at roughly 5-8% was spiked into the libraries. As for the authors' bioinformatics: UMIs were extracted from read 2 by Demultiplexor and combined with the TCR sequence from read 1, and reads were split according to sample indices. V and J genes and V-J junctions were identified by Decombinator, which gave every TCR a five-part identifier that included V and J deletions. Collapsinator relied on UMIs to correct both sequencing errors and PCR amplification heterogeneity, producing a UMI-based abundance for each TCR. CDR3Translator turned identifiers into nucleotide sequence, translated the nucleotide sequence into amino acids, and pulled out CDR3 regions based on terminal motifs. After normalization to the amount of input RNA, error-corrected alpha and beta TCR counts from blood and skin were compared. TCRdb trimmed public reads at Q25 via fastp, called clones via MiXCR and kept in-frame beta chains. Under each unique CDR3 protein, matching rows form one entry showing the most common genes and DNA. These V and J calls rely on TCRdb rather than the paper's analysis. A total of about 21,000 distinct CDR3 sequences appear in this sample, approximately 3.9% of them only once. Jointly, the top ten make up about 7.8% of the sample.

Study-level results and caveats: The RNA-based method was acknowledged to be potentially sensitive to changes in TCR transcripts with T cell activation and differentiation.

This chain is built from TRBV20-1 and TRBJ2-5, and TRBD2 aligns with 13 junction nucleotides. The sequence came from a male donor in good health. The CDR3 loop reads CSARSGLAGLQETQYF. The DNA sequence is TGCAGTGCTAGGTCGGGACTAGCGGGGTTACAAGAGACCCAGTACTTC.